The clone carrying this TCR beta chain was detected ten times or more. The data derive from a study of read filtering for tumor transcriptome and immune sequencing. Looking at the study overall: Transcriptome libraries were built from DNase-treated RNA. IR-seq gave about 3.5 to 10.27 million TCR reads per sample; RNA-seq gave about 80 to 1273.

This CDR3 is built from 14 residues. V shed 10 bases and J shed 5 bases, with 18 bases lying between them. Per the germline V gene, CDR1 is MNHNS and CDR2 is SASEGT. From about 400 ng of RNA, a library with molecular barcoded alpha/delta and beta/gamma adaptors was made. Each CDR3 protein gets one entry after TCRdb re-called the reads with MiXCR. This table holds 100,000 to 150,000 distinct CDR3 sequences, 13% found once. Input material: a population of CD138-negative cells sorted from bone marrow. The clonotype was recovered from a donor over 35 with multiple myeloma. The chain joins TRBV6-1 to TRBJ2-1; D may be TRBD2 (6 bases). CDR3 in amino acids: CATGTGVHDNEQFF. CDR3 nucleotides: TGTGCCACCGGCACGGGAGTTCACGACAATGAGCAGTTCTTC.